A selection of T cell receptor beta chains follows, all from one sample in a study of T cells in Graves' hyperthyroidism and ophthalmopathy. TCRdb reanalysed the multiplex PCR reads using MiXCR and keeps one entry per CDR3 protein. The sample lists fewer than 650,000 distinct CDR3 sequences, roughly 14% occurring once. The source material was blood. The receptors were gathered from a woman aged 35 to 49 with Graves' ophthalmopathy. CDR3s include the opening cysteine and the closing phenylalanine or tryptophan. The D gene is left open where the match is weak. Part of the rows lack a size; the others show once, few, many or a class for expanded clones.

V: TRBV11-2
D: NA
size: few
J: TRBJ2-7
DNA: TGTGCCCGCAGCCTCCAAGGGGGGTTCGGGGGACTCCCCTACGAGCAGTACTTC
CDR3: CARSLQGGFGGLPYEQYF

V: TRBV2
D: NA
size: many
J: TRBJ2-7
DNA: TGTGCCAGCATTTCAGGGCAGGCGAGCTCCTACGAGCAGTACTTC
CDR3: CASISGQASSYEQYF

V: TRBV28
D: TRBD2
size: few
J: TRBJ2-2
DNA: TGTGCCAGCCACGGGACTAGCGGGAGGGCGGCGAACACCGGGGAGCTGTTTTTT
CDR3: CASHGTSGRAANTGELFF

V: TRBV2
D: NA
size: NA
J: TRBJ2-5
DNA: TGTGCCAGCAGTGAGACGAGGGGGGAACAAGAGACCCAGTACTTC
CDR3: CASSETRGEQETQYF

V: TRBV30
D: TRBD1
size: many
J: TRBJ1-2
DNA: TGTGCCTGGAGTGTCGACAGGGGGAAAGATGGCTACACCTTC
CDR3: CAWSVDRGKDGYTF

V: TRBV2
D: NA
size: many
J: TRBJ1-1
DNA: TGTGCCAGCAGGAGGGAAAGGGAAGCTTTCTTT
CDR3: CASRREREAFF

V: TRBV20-1
D: NA
size: NA
J: TRBJ2-3
DNA: TGCAGTGCTAGCCCCGCAAATACGCAGTATTTT
CDR3: CSASPANTQYF

V: TRBV15
D: NA
size: many
J: TRBJ2-7
DNA: TGTGCCACCAGCAGAGAAAGGATTGGACAGAACATATACGAGCAGTACTTC
CDR3: CATSRERIGQNIYEQYF

V: TRBV4-1
D: TRBD1
size: many
J: TRBJ2-4
DNA: TGCGCCAGCAGCCCCAGACAGGGGGACCGAAACATTCAGTACTTC
CDR3: CASSPRQGDRNIQYF

V: TRBV29-1
D: NA
size: many
J: TRBJ2-7
DNA: TGCAGCGGACAGGAAAACTACGAGCAGTACTTC
CDR3: CSGQENYEQYF

V: TRBV27
D: NA
size: NA
J: TRBJ2-7
DNA: TGTGCCAGCTGGTCCAGGGGCGCTCTACGCGAGCAGTACTTC
CDR3: CASWSRGALREQYF